A single sample gave rise to the 14 T cell receptor beta chains below, sequenced in a study of CD8 T cells in ankylosing spondylitis. Points from the study as a whole: A motif in TCR beta, a set of fewer than ten highly homologous variants, appeared characteristic of ankylosing spondylitis blood.

These receptors have no known antigen. Using its own MiXCR run on the 5' RACE reads, TCRdb lists one record per CDR3 protein. The data contain around 540,000 distinct CDR3 sequences, over 9.5% of them singletons. Sample: blood, either unsorted or a sorted T cell fraction (not recorded which). The source of these receptors is a male donor with ankylosing spondylitis.

This clonotype was seen a few times. The J gene is TRBJ1-3, the V gene TRBV3-1; D gene ambiguous. The V and J ends lost 2 bases and 0 bases respectively, with 8 bases between them. The CDR3 runs 15 residues. CDR1 is LGHDT, CDR2 YNNKEL, per germline (reference sequence). CDR3 DNA sequence: TGTGCCAGCAGCCAAAGACTGAGCTCTGGAAACACCATATATTTT. This sequence encodes CASSQRLSSGNTIYF.

The rearrangement uses TRBV7-2 and TRBJ1-1, with D possibly TRBD1 on 6 matching bases. Trimming stripped 5 bases from V and 11 bases from J, with 18 bases between. This CDR3 spans 13 amino acids. Germline values: CDR1 SGHTA, CDR2 FQGNSA. CDR3: CASSPQTGGGAFF. DNA of the CDR3: TGTGCCAGCAGCCCGCAGACGGGAGGGGGGGCTTTCTTT.

There are a few counts of this clonotype. CDR3 bases: TGTGCCAGCAGCCAAACTCTAGCAACCGGGGAGCTGTTTTTT. Translation gives CASSQTLATGELFF. The chain couples TRBV3-1 to TRBJ2-2, with TRBD2 as a possible D gene (5 bases). The CDR3 spans 14 residues. The V end was cut by 2 bases, the J end by 5 bases, with 9 bases between. CDR1 and CDR2 (germline): LGHDT, YNNKEL (reference sequence).

The chain carries TRBV7-9 and TRBJ1-5; the D gene is possibly TRBD1 (5 bases). This CDR3 has 16 residues. V was cut by 1 base and J by 0 bases, with 10 bases left in between. Germline CDR1 reads SEHNR; CDR2 reads FQNEAQ (reference sequence). CDR3: CASSLVSGTSNQPQHF. DNA of the CDR3: TGTGCCAGCAGCTTAGTATCAGGGACTAGCAATCAGCCCCAGCATTTT.

This clonotype was counted between two and nine times. This chain joins TRBV20-1 and TRBJ2-1, with TRBD2 matching over 9 bases. Germline-derived CDR1 and CDR2 are DFQATT and SNEGSKA (reference sequence). Losses at the gene ends were 5 bases for V and 4 bases for J; bases not matched to a gene: 12. The CDR3 length is 16 residues. The DNA of the CDR3 is TGCAGTGCTGCGCCGTCTTCGACTAGCGGTTACAATGAGCAGTTCTTC. It is translated as CSAAPSSTSGYNEQFF.

This clonotype has more than one count but fewer than ten. This chain connects TRBV7-2 to TRBJ2-1, with D perhaps TRBD1 (5 bases). Germline CDR1 reads SGHTA; CDR2 reads FQGNSA. Trimming cost V 1 base and J 5 bases, with 9 bases left between them. The CDR3 has 14 residues. The CDR3 protein is CASSLEGLNNEQFF. CDR3 DNA: TGTGCCAGCAGCTTAGAGGGGCTTAACAATGAGCAGTTCTTC.

The chain employs TRBV3-1 and TRBJ1-1; tentative D call: TRBD1 (5 bases). V dropped 7 bases and J dropped 4 bases, with 10 bases sitting between them. Germline V gene data show CDR1 as LGHDT and CDR2 as YNNKEL (reference sequence). This CDR3 spans 12 amino acids. Here the CDR3 DNA reads TGTGCCAGCACCCTCGGGGGCACTGAAGCTTTCTTT. Amino acid sequence: CASTLGGTEAFF.

This rearrangement joins TRBV12-5 to TRBJ2-4; the D gene could be TRBD1 or TRBD2 (5 bases each). Per the germline V gene, CDR1 is LGHNT and CDR2 is FRNRAP. Trimming removed 6 bases from V and 3 bases from J, with 12 bases in between. This CDR3 comprises 14 residues. As DNA, the CDR3 is TGTGCTAGTGGGACCGGGACCGGCAAAAACATTCAGTACTTC. Translating gives CASGTGTGKNIQYF.

V is TRBV5-1 and J is TRBJ2-1; a possible D gene is TRBD2 (6 bases). The CDR3 runs 16 residues. Deletions cut 1 base from V and 2 bases from J, with 13 bases between. CDR1 and CDR2 (germline): SGHRS, YFSETQ. The CDR3 DNA is TGCGCCAGCAGCTTGAATACCGGGAGTGCCTACAATGAGCAGTTCTTC. This translates into CASSLNTGSAYNEQFF. Together with reference TRBV5-1 and TRBJ2-1, the CDR3 gives the full variable domain: KAGVTQTPRYLIKTRGQQVTLSCSPISGHRSVSWYQQTPGQGLQFLFEYFSETQRNKGNFPGRFSGRQFSNSRSEMNVSTLELGDSALYLCASSLNTGSAYNEQFFGPGTRLTVL.

The chain carries TRBV4-1 and TRBJ2-4, with D perhaps TRBD2 (5 bases). With 1 base removed from V and 2 bases from J, the gap between germline ends came to 12 bases. Germline CDR1 is MGHRA and CDR2 is YSYEKL. This CDR3 comprises 16 residues. This CDR3 reads CASSQVDSQPKNIQYF. In DNA, the CDR3 is TGCGCCAGCAGCCAAGTGGACTCCCAGCCCAAAAACATTCAGTACTTC.

This clonotype was detected a few times. J is TRBJ2-7 and V is TRBV7-2; 8 bases line up with TRBD2. This CDR3 is 14 amino acids long. The germline V gene has CDR1 SGHTA and CDR2 FQGNSA. Losses at the gene ends were 5 bases for V and 7 bases for J; bases not matched to a gene: 10. Here the CDR3 reads CASSRGLVTEEQYF. CDR3 nucleotides: TGTGCCAGCAGCCGGGGACTAGTCACCGAGGAGCAGTACTTC.

This clonotype was counted at least ten times. This chain connects TRBV20-1 to TRBJ2-7, with TRBD1 identical over 8 bases. Per germline, CDR1 DFQATT and CDR2 SNEGSKA (reference sequence). V dropped 5 bases and J dropped 7; count of bases not matched to a gene: 13. The CDR3 covers 14 residues. CDR3 protein: CSAVAQDRVFEQYF. CDR3 nucleotides: TGCAGTGCTGTCGCTCAGGACAGGGTTTTTGAGCAGTACTTC.

At least ten counts were recorded for this clonotype. The chain has TRBV24-1 and TRBJ2-1; 12 bases match TRBD1. CDR1 is KGHDR, CDR2 SFDVKD, per germline. V lost 7 bases, J lost 10 bases, and 16 bases stayed unmatched. This CDR3 is built from 17 residues. CDR3 bases: TGTGCCACCAGCACCATTTTACCGGGACAGGGGGCTTGGGAGCAGTTCTTC. As protein: CATSTILPGQGAWEQFF.

J is TRBJ2-2 and V is TRBV15; D is possibly TRBD2 (5 bases). CDR1 and CDR2 (germline): LNHNV, YYDKDF (reference sequence). The CDR3 contains 14 residues. CDR3 sequence: CATRIGVNTGELFF. The CDR3 coding sequence is TGTGCGACGCGGATCGGGGTGAACACCGGGGAGCTGTTTTTT.